The TCR beta chain described here comes from a study of Graves' ophthalmopathy and Graves' hyperthyroidism (dated by TCRdb to between 2018 and 2020). With respect to the entire study: Peripheral blood samples were taken at the time of initial diagnosis, before any treatment was given. T-cell repertoires of thyroid tissue and blood were compared in 5 or 6 hyperthyroidism patients. A discovery set of 100 patients (43 ophthalmopathy, some 58 stable hyperthyroidism) was enrolled to explore V-J signatures distinguishing ophthalmopathy from hyperthyroidism. After sampling, hyperthyroidism patients received methimazole starting at 30 mg daily, and ophthalmopathy patients received high-dose intravenous methylprednisolone. An independent validation cohort comprised under 20 hyperthyroidism patients and 15 to 17 patients who later progressed from hyperthyroidism to ophthalmopathy. The study used signatures of the TCR beta repertoire to tell Graves' ophthalmopathy apart from Graves' hyperthyroidism and to predict which patients would progress to ophthalmopathy. In total, some 140 blood samples were TCR-sequenced: around 42 ophthalmopathy, under 85 hyperthyroidism and about 17 hyperthyroidism-to-ophthalmopathy patients. The roughly 94 discovery patients were randomly divided into training and test sets at a 7:3 ratio.

The CDR3 spans 13 residues, from the cysteine through the phenylalanine. Here the CDR3 DNA is all that survives: 39 bases in frame from base 1. Unmatched junction bases come to 6, with V trimmed by 6 bases and J by 6 bases. Paper-wide results and their limitations: Most expanded thyroid clonotypes with frequency above 0.001 were also detected in blood, suggesting blood repertoires may reflect the thyroid immune response. In cross-validation, the 13-signature model distinguished ophthalmopathy from stable hyperthyroidism with 87.88% sensitivity and over 81% specificity, while in the test set the corresponding values were around 79% and 71%. In validation, the model predicted ophthalmopathy progression with about 71% sensitivity and roughly 72% specificity; some twelve predicted patients were CT-confirmed with GO in a median of approximately 6.5 months. No statistical method was used to set the sample size in advance, and the investigators knew which group each participant was assigned to.

For repertoire sequencing, TCR beta CDR3 regions were amplified from RNA transcripts. HTBI primers and the Qiagen OneStep RT-PCR kit were used in a first-round RT-PCR, which was followed by a second-round multiplex PCR, size selection and purification. The libraries underwent paired-end sequencing with 100 bp reads on an Illumina HiSeq2000. On the authors' methods: Reads were processed with SOAPnuke, discarding reads with adapters, uncalled bases, mean Phred below 15, or no exact constant-primer or identifier match. High-quality paired reads were merged with COPE v1.2.5. Unique nucleotide sequences were defined as clonotypes and aligned to IMGT TRB V, D and J references using MiTCR v1.1. The analysis was limited to V-J combinations with a frequency above 0.0001, which together covered about 99% of the repertoires. A TCR clonal expansion and chaos score per V-J combination was defined as the ratio of F50 clonal expansion to chaos observed in the TCRdist matrix. Welch's t-statistics and random forest were used to reduce features to about a dozen V-J combinations, which were fed into a naive Bayes classifier. The Morisita-Horn index was used to measure how similar the thyroid and blood repertoires were. The public reads were run again by TCRdb, first through fastp at Q25 and then through MiXCR, and only productive beta chains were kept. When rows share a CDR3 protein, they turn into one entry using the most common DNA and genes. The V and J calls were determined by TCRdb, not by the authors. Here the sample has some 390,000 distinct CDR3 sequences; 18% occur a single time. About 1.4% of the sample is held by the ten biggest clonotypes.

The ophthalmopathy patients had moderately to severely active disease, with a Clinical Activity Score of 3 or higher, a NOSPECS grade of 4 or higher, and a disease duration of less than 3 months. Patients were excluded if they had other autoimmune diseases, uncontrolled infections, pregnancy or lactation. Diagnosis relied on clinical symptoms, serum thyroxine, TRAb, thyroid ultrasound and orbital computed tomography. Ficoll-Paque density gradient centrifugation was used to isolate PBMCs from under 11 ml of fresh peripheral blood. Trizol reagent was used to extract the total RNA, and its quality was then checked on an Agilent 2100 Bioanalyzer. Concerning this clonotype itself: The antigen this receptor binds is unknown. Per-base quality was not reported, and no clone a single base away is much larger than it.

This clonotype originated in a woman aged 18-29 years with Graves' ophthalmopathy. Donor details come from another sample of the same person, matched by shared clones. The chain joins TRBV12-3 or TRBV12-4 to TRBJ1-1, with TRBD1 identical over 8 junction bases. The sample consisted of peripheral blood. In nucleotides, the sequence is TGTGCCAGCAGCCAGGGGGCCATCTCTGAAGCTTTCTTT. This sequence encodes CASSQGAISEAFF.